These 20 T cell receptor beta chains originate from one sample sequenced in a study of prognosis after radiotherapy for stage I lung cancer. Genomic DNA was subjected to two-round multiplex PCR for amplification of TCR beta CDR3. The use of primers specific to each TRBV and TRBJ gene characterized first-round PCR. TCRdb re-analysed the multiplex PCR reads in MiXCR, keeping a single row per CDR3 protein. The data hold under 55,000 distinct CDR3 sequences, with about 37% observed a single time. The material was PBMCs, obtained before or after stereotactic body radiation therapy (not recorded which). The receptors stem from a donor over 45 with non-small cell lung cancer.

This clonotype was seen at least ten times. The chain uses TRBV9 and TRBJ2-1; D may be TRBD2 (5 bases). This CDR3 has 13 residues. Looked up from germline, CDR1 is SGDLS and CDR2 is YYNGEE. Trimming pared 3 bases from V and 3 bases from J, leaving 7 bases between. CDR3 amino acids: CASSGGNYNEQFF. In nucleotides, the CDR3 is TGTGCCAGCAGCGGAGGGAACTACAATGAGCAGTTCTTC.

The J gene is TRBJ2-1, the V gene TRBV28; 12 nucleotides line up with TRBD1. The V gene end was trimmed by 8 bases and the J gene end by 3 bases; junction bases not matched to a gene: 5. Germline V gives CDR1 MDHEN, CDR2 SYDVKM. This CDR3 spans 15 amino acids. The CDR3 region has the DNA TGTGCCAGCGGCGGGACAGGGGGCGTCTACAATGAGCAGTTCTTC. This sequence encodes CASGGTGGVYNEQFF.

This clonotype was recorded at least ten times. The rearrangement links TRBV28 to TRBJ1-2; D is ambiguous. Looked up from germline, CDR1 is MDHEN and CDR2 is SYDVKM. V lost 3 bases, J lost 2 bases, and 10 bases lay in between. The CDR3 contains 14 residues. CDR3 region: CASSLYKQNYGYTF. The CDR3 DNA reads TGTGCCAGCAGTTTGTACAAACAAAACTATGGCTACACCTTC.

In its sample, this clonotype was seen a few times. A read error is the likely source, as a far larger clone sits one nucleotide away. The J gene is TRBJ2-3, the V gene TRBV7-9; D is unresolved. This CDR3 is built from 14 residues. Germline CDR1 reads SEHNR; CDR2 reads FQNEAQ (reference sequence). Trimming pared 7 bases from V and 4 bases from J, leaving 15 bases between. CDR3 amino acids: CASKPGMGADTQYF. The CDR3 DNA reads TGTGCCAGCAAACCGGGCATGGGCGCAGATACGCAGTATTTT. Full variable domain (missing parts from reference TRBV7-9 and TRBJ2-3): DTGVSQNPRHKITKRGQNVTFRCDPISEHNRLYWYRQTLGQGPEFLTYFQNEAQLEKSRLLSDRFSAERPKGSFSTLEIQRTEQGDSAMYLCASKPGMGADTQYFGPGTRLTVL.

On this clonotype: This likely reflects a read error, since a far larger clone is one base away. V usage is TRBV6-9 and J usage is TRBJ2-3; D might be TRBD1 (6 bases). Germline CDR1 MNHGY, CDR2 SVAAGI. V was shortened by 2 bases and J by 2 bases, with 20 bases between the two germline ends. The CDR3 has 18 residues. The chain's CDR3 is CASSYQTGLLLITDTQYF. The CDR3 coding sequence is TGTGCCAGCAGTTATCAGACAGGACTCTTACTTATCACAGATACGCAGTATTTT.

This clonotype has ten or more counts. This chain joins TRBV30 and TRBJ2-6, with a weak D call TRBD2 (5 bases). Germline loops: CDR1 GTSNPN, CDR2 SVGIG (reference sequence). The V end lost 6 bases, the J end lost 2 bases, and 14 bases lay between the germline ends. The CDR3 totals 15 residues. Here the CDR3 DNA reads TGTGCCTGCGGGAAGGGTTTGGCTGGGGCCAACGTCCTGACTTTC. This translates into CACGKGLAGANVLTF.

There are many counts of this clonotype. V gene TRBV6-5 combines with J gene TRBJ1-5; 7 bases map to TRBD1. After removal of 2 bases from V and 2 bases from J, the junction contained 3 bases not matched to a gene. Per the germline V gene, CDR1 is MNHEY and CDR2 is SVGAGI. This CDR3 spans 15 amino acids. The CDR3 is CASSYTGVGNQPQHF. The CDR3 DNA follows: TGTGCCAGCAGTTACACAGGGGTAGGCAATCAGCCCCAGCATTTT.

A single count supports this clonotype. An end of the junction does not agree with germline; a read error may underlie this. In DNA form, the CDR3 reads TGTGCAAGCAGCCACGGGGACAGGGCCCGCTACGAGCAGTACTTC. Translated: CASSHGDRARYEQYF. This chain uses TRBV11-3 with TRBJ2-7, with 9 positions matching TRBD1. Germline CDR1 reads SGHNT; CDR2 reads YENEEA. The CDR3 covers 15 residues.

This clonotype was recorded many times. This chain links TRBV7-8 with TRBJ2-3, with D unresolved. Per the germline V gene, CDR1 is SGHVS and CDR2 is FQNEAQ. V lost 8 bases, J lost 0 bases, and 15 bases lay in between. The CDR3 covers 15 residues. The CDR3 bases are TGTGCCAGCGGAAAAAGGCGGACCAGCACAGATACGCAGTATTTT. Translated: CASGKRRTSTDTQYF. The variable domain in full, with the rest retrieved from reference TRBV7-8 and TRBJ2-3, is GAGVSQSPRYKVAKRGQDVALRCDPISGHVSLFWYQQALGQGPEFLTYFQNEAQLDKSGLPSDRFFAERPEGSVSTLKIQRTQQEDSAVYLCASGKRRTSTDTQYFGPGTRLTVL.

The J gene is TRBJ1-1, the V gene TRBV20-1, with 8 bases lining up with TRBD1. There are 12 residues in the CDR3. Germline CDR1 reads DFQATT; CDR2 reads SNEGSKA (reference sequence). J was trimmed by 4 bases and V by 6 bases; bases with no gene match: 4. The CDR3 nucleotides read TGCAGTGCGAAAACAGGGGGCACTGAAGCTTTCTTT. Translation gives CSAKTGGTEAFF.

For this clonotype: One end of the junction varies from germline; a read error may be responsible. The chain couples TRBV24-1 to TRBJ1-5, with D uncertain. Germline values: CDR1 KGHDR, CDR2 SFDVKD. The CDR3 is made up of 13 amino acids. The CDR3 spells CATSVRGDQPQNF. In DNA form, the CDR3 reads TGTGCCACCAGTGTACGGGGTGATCAGCCCCAGAATTTT.

This chain joins TRBV11-2 and TRBJ2-1; TRBD2 aligns across 11 bases. The CDR3 length is 20 residues. V lost 5 bases to trimming and J lost 3 bases; unmatched junction nucleotides: 18. Germline V gives CDR1 SGHAT, CDR2 FQNNGV. The CDR3 DNA reads TGTGCCAGCAGCCCCCCCCCGGGGACTAGCGGAGAGAAACACTACAATGAGCAGTTCTTC. Translating gives CASSPPPGTSGEKHYNEQFF.

The table lists this clonotype with a count of one. This chain links TRBV2 with TRBJ2-3; perhaps TRBD2 as D (5 bases). CDR3 length: 13 residues. Germline assignment: CDR1 SNHLY and CDR2 FYNNEI. V dropped 7 bases and J dropped 10 bases, with 18 bases sitting between them. The CDR3 loop reads CASTVEGVDAQYF. CDR3 sequence (DNA): TGTGCCAGCACTGTAGAGGGAGTGGATGCGCAGTATTTT.

For this clonotype: A far larger clone is one nucleotide away, so this likely arose from a read error. Given the absence of the conserved phenylalanine or tryptophan at the CDR3 end, a read error is likely. The gene calls are TRBV7-2 and TRBJ2-1, with TRBD2 matching over 7 bases. CDR3 length: 15 amino acids. Germline CDR1 is SGHTA and CDR2 is FQGNSA. V lost 1 base and J lost 7; bases outside the gene matches: 7. CDR3 coding DNA: TGTGCCAGCAGCTTAGGGGCGGGAGTAGGGAATGAGCAGTTCTCC. The encoded protein is CASSLGAGVGNEQFS.

The sample holds many counts of this clonotype. The rearrangement joins TRBV20-1 to TRBJ2-1; D is possibly TRBD2 (6 bases). V was clipped by 2 bases and J by 5 bases, with 10 bases between them. CDR3 length: 13 residues. Germline V gene data show CDR1 as DFQATT and CDR2 as SNEGSKA (reference sequence). Here the CDR3 DNA reads TGCAGTGCTAGATCCGGACTAAACAATGAGCAGTTCTTC. It translates to CSARSGLNNEQFF.

This clonotype was found once. The chain couples TRBV5-1 to TRBJ2-2; tentative D call: TRBD1 (6 bases). Germline V lookup: CDR1 SGHRS, CDR2 YFSETQ. Trimming removed 0 bases at V and 4 bases at J, with 10 bases between. CDR3 length equals 15 residues. For the CDR3, the DNA is TGCGCCAGCAGCTTGGGGCAGGGGATCACCGGGGAGCTGTTTTTT. Amino acids: CASSLGQGITGELFF.

This clonotype was observed at least ten times. The rearrangement joins TRBV5-1 to TRBJ2-7; 7 positions match TRBD2. Trimming removed 4 bases from V and 7 bases from J; junction bases left unmatched: 11. The CDR3 extends over 14 amino acids. Germline loops: CDR1 SGHRS, CDR2 YFSETQ. The CDR3 protein is CASSPDSGGSEQYF. The CDR3 DNA reads as TGCGCCAGCAGCCCGGACTCCGGCGGGAGTGAGCAGTACTTC.

This clonotype was detected many times. One end of the junction fails to match germline, which may point to a read error. This chain uses TRBV6-2 or TRBV6-3 with TRBJ2-7; possible D gene TRBD2, 5 bases. CDR1 is MNHEY, CDR2 SVGEGT, per germline. The CDR3 covers 13 residues. In DNA, the CDR3 is TGTGCCAGCAGTTATTCTTCGACTGAGGGTTTAGGCTTC. Its translation is CASSYSSTEGLGF.

Comment on this clonotype: A far larger clone is one nucleotide away, so this likely arose from a read error. The chain joins TRBV7-9 to TRBJ1-6; D call uncertain. The CDR3 has 15 amino acids. V lost 4 bases, J lost 7 bases, and 14 bases lay in between. The V gene's germline CDR1 is SEHNR and CDR2 FQNEAQ (reference sequence). The CDR3 DNA is TGTGCCAGCAGCTCTGTTTGGGCCGGGAATTCACCCCTCCACTTT. Translated, it gives CASSSVWAGNSPLHF. The whole variable domain, filled in from reference TRBV7-9 and TRBJ1-6, reads DTGVSQNPRHKITKRGQNVTFRCDPISEHNRLYWYRQTLGQGPEFLTYFQNEAQLEKSRLLSDRFSAERPKGSFSTLEIQRTEQGDSAMYLCASSSVWAGNSPLHFGNGTRLTVT.

As to this clonotype: One junction end disagrees with the germline gene, perhaps due to a read error. J is TRBJ2-5 and V is TRBV24-1; a possible D gene is TRBD2 (6 bases). CDR3 length: 15 residues. Germline values: CDR1 KGHDR, CDR2 SFDVKD. The CDR3, as DNA: TGTGCCACCAGTGAACCCCGTTGCCCGGGGGAGACCCGGTACTTC. This encodes CATSEPRCPGETRYF.